This T cell receptor (beta chain) was identified in a study of identical twins. Broader study findings: Conclusions relied on cross-sectional statistical analysis, not following the same donors. Zero-insertion analyses were open to partial confounding by invariant MAIT and iNKT cells.

This clonotype came up a few times. Its antigen is still unknown. TCRdb fed the 5' RACE reads into MiXCR, producing one record per CDR3 protein. This sample carries roughly 350,000 distinct CDR3 sequences, over 9% of them seen once, and the ten largest clones take about 7%. This sample was shared with a second study, whose subject was yellow fever vaccine responses in identical twins. From that second work: Reportedly, twins' vaccine T cell responses looked partly convergent and partly personalized.

The TCR was taken from a woman aged 18-35 years in good health. Specimen: CD8+ T cells sorted from blood.

CDR3 sequence reads: CASSGSRDFSYNEQFF. CDR3 in DNA: TGTGCCAGCAGCGGAAGCCGGGACTTCTCCTACAATGAGCAGTTCTTC. This sequence joins TRBV9 and TRBJ2-1; D may be TRBD2 (6 bases). The length of the CDR3 is 16 residues. Trimming removed 3 bases from V and 0 bases from J, with 13 bases in between. Per germline, CDR1 SGDLS and CDR2 YYNGEE.